A single TCR beta chain is shown here with its context. The CDR3 spans 14 residues. V lost 7 bases and J lost 2, with 14 bases in between. Looked up from germline, CDR1 is LNHDA and CDR2 is SQIVND (reference sequence). This sample stems from a study of Ad26.COV2.S vaccination and SARS-CoV-2 variants. The treatment denotes: over 15 received Ad26.COV2.S at low or high dose, single or two shots; several received placebo; per-sample allocation not given. Sampling occurred on day 63 after the first vaccine or placebo injection. Repertoires were generated with immunoSEQ multiplex PCR, while TCRdb's copy carries only in-frame clones and drops some. The sample yields approximately 350,000 clones, roughly 91% seen once.

The J gene is TRBJ1-2, the V gene TRBV19, with D hard to call. This receptor was taken from a person between 18 and 60 years old who received the Ad26.COV2.S COVID-19 vaccine or a placebo. Sample: peripheral blood, taken in a trial of Ad26.COV2.S vaccine versus placebo. CDR3 DNA: TGTGCCAGTAACCTTGTCGCGGACAACTATGGCTACACCTTC. This gives the protein CASNLVADNYGYTF.